This TCR beta chain was retrieved from a study of OX40 agonist ivuxolimab in advanced cancers. Overall study context: Dose-escalation subjects each had hepatocellular carcinoma, melanoma, renal cell or head and neck cancer. Study-level points and caveats: Partial responders receiving 0.1-3.0 mg/kg showed among the lowest clonal expansion. Researchers did not establish what antigens the expanded peripheral T cells target. Within 6 weeks, CD4+ and CD8+ blood T cells expanded clonally at 0.1 to 3.0 mg/kg.

Sequenced by immunoSEQ multiplex PCR; TCRdb stores in-frame clones only, minus some. The table has 45,000 to 50,000 clones, approximately 90% seen once; the top ten hold around a fifth. The CDR3 contains 13 residues. CDR1 is SGHRS and CDR2 is YFSETQ in the germline V gene. Trimming removed 0 bases at V and 6 bases at J, with 9 bases between. Notes on this clone: Its antigen is unknown.

The sample here was CD4+ or CD8+ T cells sorted from blood, taken in a trial of the OX40 agonist ivuxolimab. The TCR sequence derives from an adult with an advanced solid tumor such as melanoma, head and neck, liver or kidney cancer. This chain links TRBV5-1 with TRBJ1-1; a weak D match, TRBD1 (6 bases). CDR3 in DNA: TGCGCCAGCAGCTTGGAAGGGGGTTCTGAAGCTTTCTTT. Protein sequence: CASSLEGGSEAFF.